The present T cell receptor (beta chain) was sequenced within a study of blood T cell repertoires in COVID-19. The wider study: The origin of the acute and convalescent COVID-19 samples was the United States, Italy and Spain.

Authors' methods: By means of reference gene primer amplification, nucleated cell counts were estimated. Profiled with immunoSEQ multiplex PCR; TCRdb holds only in-frame clones, not every one. That table furnishes V, J and clone size, whereas the DNA furnished D and trimming. The data hold about 34,000 clones, with 93% observed a single time. The length of the CDR3 is 15 residues. Germline CDR1 is MDHEN and CDR2 is SYDVKM. The trim removed 4 bases at V and 6 bases at J, leaving 11 bases unmatched. The clonotype comes from a human donor in a cohort sampled during active COVID-19. The J gene is TRBJ1-1, the V gene TRBV28, with 7 bases fitting TRBD1. Specimen: peripheral blood. The CDR3 nucleotides are TGTGCCAGCAGTTCGAACCCAGGGGGTGTCGCTGAAGCTTTCTTT. Translation: CASSSNPGGVAEAFF.